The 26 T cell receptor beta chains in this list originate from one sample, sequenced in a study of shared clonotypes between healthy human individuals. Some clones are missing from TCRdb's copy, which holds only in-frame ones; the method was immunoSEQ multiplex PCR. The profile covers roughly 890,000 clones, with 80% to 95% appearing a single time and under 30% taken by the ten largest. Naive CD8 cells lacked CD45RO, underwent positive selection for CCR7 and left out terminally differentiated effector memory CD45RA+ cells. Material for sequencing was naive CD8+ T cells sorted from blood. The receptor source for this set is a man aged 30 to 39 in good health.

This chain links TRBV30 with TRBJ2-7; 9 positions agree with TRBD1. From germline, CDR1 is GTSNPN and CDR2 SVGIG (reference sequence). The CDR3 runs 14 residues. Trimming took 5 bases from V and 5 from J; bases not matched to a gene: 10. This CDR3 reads CAWEPGQGSHEQYF. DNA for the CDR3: TGTGCCTGGGAACCGGGACAGGGTAGCCACGAGCAGTACTTC. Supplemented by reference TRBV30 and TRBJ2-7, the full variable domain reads SQTIHQWPATLVQPVGSPLSLECTVEGTSNPNLYWYRQAAGRGLQLLFYSVGIGQISSEVPQNLSASRPQDRQFILSSKKLLLSDSGFYLCAWEPGQGSHEQYFGPGTRLTVT.

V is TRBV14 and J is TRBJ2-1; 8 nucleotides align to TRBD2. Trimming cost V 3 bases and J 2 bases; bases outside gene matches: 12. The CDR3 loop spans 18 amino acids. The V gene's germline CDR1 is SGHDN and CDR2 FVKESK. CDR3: CASSQTPQAGVAYNEQFF. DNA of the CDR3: TGTGCCAGCAGCCAGACACCCCAAGCGGGAGTAGCCTACAATGAGCAGTTCTTC.

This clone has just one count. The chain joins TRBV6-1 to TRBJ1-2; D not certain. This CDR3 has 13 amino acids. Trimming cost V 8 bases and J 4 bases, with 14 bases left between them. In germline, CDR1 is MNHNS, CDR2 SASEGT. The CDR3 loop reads CASDPSGGYGYTF. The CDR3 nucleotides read TGTGCCAGCGACCCTTCCGGTGGCTATGGCTACACCTTC.

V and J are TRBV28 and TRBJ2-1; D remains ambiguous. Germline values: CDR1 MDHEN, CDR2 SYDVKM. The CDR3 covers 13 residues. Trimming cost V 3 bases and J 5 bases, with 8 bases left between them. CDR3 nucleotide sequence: TGTGCCAGCAGTTTTAGGGCTAACAATGAGCAGTTCTTC. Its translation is CASSFRANNEQFF.

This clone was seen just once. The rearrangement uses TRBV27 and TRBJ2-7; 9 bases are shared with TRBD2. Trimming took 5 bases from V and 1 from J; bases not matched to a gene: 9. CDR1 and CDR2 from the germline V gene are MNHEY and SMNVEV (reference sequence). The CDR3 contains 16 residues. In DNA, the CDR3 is TGTGCCAGCAGTCCCGGTGGGCTAGCGGGGTCCTACGAGCAGTACTTC. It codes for CASSPGGLAGSYEQYF.

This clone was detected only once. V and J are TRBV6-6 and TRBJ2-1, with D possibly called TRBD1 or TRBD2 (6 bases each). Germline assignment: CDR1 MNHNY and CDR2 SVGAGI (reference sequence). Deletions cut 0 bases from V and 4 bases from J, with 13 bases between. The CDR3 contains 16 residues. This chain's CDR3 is CASSYSKGGGYNEQFF. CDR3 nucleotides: TGTGCCAGCAGTTACTCGAAGGGGGGAGGATACAATGAGCAGTTCTTC.

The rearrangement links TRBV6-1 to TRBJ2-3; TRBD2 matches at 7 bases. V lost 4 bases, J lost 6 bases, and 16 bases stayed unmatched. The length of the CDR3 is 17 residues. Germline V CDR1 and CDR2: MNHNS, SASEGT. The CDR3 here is CASSVFFEGGPFDTQYF. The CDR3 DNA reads TGTGCCAGCAGTGTCTTTTTCGAGGGAGGGCCGTTCGATACGCAGTATTTT.

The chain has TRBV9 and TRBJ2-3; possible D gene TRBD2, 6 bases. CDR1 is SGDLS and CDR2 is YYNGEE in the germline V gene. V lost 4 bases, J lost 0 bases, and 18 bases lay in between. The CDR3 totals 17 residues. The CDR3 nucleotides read TGTGCCAGCAGCACCGTCCCCTTGCGGGAAAGCACAGATACGCAGTATTTT. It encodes CASSTVPLRESTDTQYF. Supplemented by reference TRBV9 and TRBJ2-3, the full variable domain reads DSGVTQTPKHLITATGQRVTLRCSPRSGDLSVYWYQQSLDQGLQFLIQYYNGEERAKGNILERFSAQQFPDLHSELNLSSLELGDSALYFCASSTVPLRESTDTQYFGPGTRLTVL.

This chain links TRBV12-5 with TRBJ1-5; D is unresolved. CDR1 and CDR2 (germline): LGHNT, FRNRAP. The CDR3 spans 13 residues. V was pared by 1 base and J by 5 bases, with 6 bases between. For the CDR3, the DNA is TGTGCTAGTGGTTTGGGTATCGATCAGCCCCAGCATTTT. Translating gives CASGLGIDQPQHF.

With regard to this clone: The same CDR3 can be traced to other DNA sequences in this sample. For the CDR3, the DNA is TGTGCCAGCAGCCTTCACTACGAGCAGTACTTC. It encodes CASSLHYEQYF. This chain joins TRBV7-9 and TRBJ2-7; D ambiguous. V lost 5 bases and J 3 bases, leaving 5 bases between the germline ends. This CDR3 region has 11 residues. Germline-derived CDR1 and CDR2 are SEHNR and FQNEAQ (reference sequence).

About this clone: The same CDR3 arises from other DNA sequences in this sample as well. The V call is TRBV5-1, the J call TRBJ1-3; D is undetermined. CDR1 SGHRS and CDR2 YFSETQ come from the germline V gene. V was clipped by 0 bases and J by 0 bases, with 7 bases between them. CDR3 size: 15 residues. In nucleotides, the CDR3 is TGCGCCAGCAGCTTGGACCCAAGCTCTGGAAACACCATATATTTT. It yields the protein CASSLDPSSGNTIYF.

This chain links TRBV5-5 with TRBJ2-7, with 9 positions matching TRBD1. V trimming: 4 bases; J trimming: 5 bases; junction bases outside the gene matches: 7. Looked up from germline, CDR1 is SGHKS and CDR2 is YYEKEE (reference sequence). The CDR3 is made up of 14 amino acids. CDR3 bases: TGTGCCAGCAGCACGGGACAGGGTTTTAACGAGCAGTACTTC. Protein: CASSTGQGFNEQYF. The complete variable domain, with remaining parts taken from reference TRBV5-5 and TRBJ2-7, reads DAGVTQSPTHLIKTRGQQVTLRCSPISGHKSVSWYQQVLGQGPQFIFQYYEKEERGRGNFPDRFSARQFPNYSSELNVNALLLGDSALYLCASSTGQGFNEQYFGPGTRLTVT.

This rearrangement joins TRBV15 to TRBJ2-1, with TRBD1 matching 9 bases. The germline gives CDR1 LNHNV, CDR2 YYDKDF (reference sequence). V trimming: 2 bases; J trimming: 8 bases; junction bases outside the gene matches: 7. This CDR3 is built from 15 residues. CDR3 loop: CATSRLIQGADEQFF. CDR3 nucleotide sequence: TGTGCCACCAGCAGACTTATACAGGGGGCCGATGAGCAGTTCTTC.

DNA for the CDR3: TGTGCCTGGAGTACCTTGACAGGGGCGGGCACCGGGGAGCTGTTTTTT. Protein product: CAWSTLTGAGTGELFF. J is TRBJ2-2 and V is TRBV30; 8 nucleotides align to TRBD1. The CDR3 is 16 residues long. J was trimmed by 4 bases and V by 2 bases; bases with no gene match: 9. Germline-derived CDR1 and CDR2 are GTSNPN and SVGIG (reference sequence).

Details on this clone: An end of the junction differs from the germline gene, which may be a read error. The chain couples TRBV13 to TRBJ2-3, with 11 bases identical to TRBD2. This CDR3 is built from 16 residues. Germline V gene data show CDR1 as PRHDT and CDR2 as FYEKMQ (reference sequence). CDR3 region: CASSPGGTSGTYTQYF. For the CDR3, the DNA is TGTGCCAGCAGCCCAGGGGGGACTAGCGGCACATATACGCAGTATTTT.

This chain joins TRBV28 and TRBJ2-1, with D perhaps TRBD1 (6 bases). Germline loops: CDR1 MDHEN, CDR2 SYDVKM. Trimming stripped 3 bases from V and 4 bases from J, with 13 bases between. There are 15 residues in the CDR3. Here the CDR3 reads CASSFIGQRYNEQFF. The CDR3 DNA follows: TGTGCCAGCAGTTTCATCGGACAGAGATACAATGAGCAGTTCTTC.

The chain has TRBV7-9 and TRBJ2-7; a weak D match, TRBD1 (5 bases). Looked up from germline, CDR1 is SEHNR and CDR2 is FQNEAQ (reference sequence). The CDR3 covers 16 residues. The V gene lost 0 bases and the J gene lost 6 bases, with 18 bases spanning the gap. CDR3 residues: CASSLASIGHAVEQYF. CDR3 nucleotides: TGTGCCAGCAGCTTAGCGAGCATCGGACACGCGGTCGAGCAGTACTTC.

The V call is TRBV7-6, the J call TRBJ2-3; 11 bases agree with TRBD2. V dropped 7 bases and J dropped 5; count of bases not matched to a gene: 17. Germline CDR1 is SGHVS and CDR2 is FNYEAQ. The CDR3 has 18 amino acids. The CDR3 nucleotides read TGTGCCAGCACTAGAGTGTTAGCGGGAGGGATGGTGGGAGATACGCAGTATTTT. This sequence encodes CASTRVLAGGMVGDTQYF.

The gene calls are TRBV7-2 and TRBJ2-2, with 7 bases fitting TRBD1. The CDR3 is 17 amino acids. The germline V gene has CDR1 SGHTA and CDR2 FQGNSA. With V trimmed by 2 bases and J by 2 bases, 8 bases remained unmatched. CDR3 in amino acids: CASSLRGLGANTGELFF. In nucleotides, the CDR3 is TGTGCCAGCAGCTTAAGGGGGCTAGGGGCCAACACCGGGGAGCTGTTTTTT.

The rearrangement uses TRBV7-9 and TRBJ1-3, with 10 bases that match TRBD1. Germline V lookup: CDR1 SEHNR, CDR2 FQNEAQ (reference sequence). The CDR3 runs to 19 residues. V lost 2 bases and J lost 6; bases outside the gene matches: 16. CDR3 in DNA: TGTGCCAGCAGCTTATCGACTTTAGGTGCCGGGACAGGGGTAAACACCATATATTTT. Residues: CASSLSTLGAGTGVNTIYF.

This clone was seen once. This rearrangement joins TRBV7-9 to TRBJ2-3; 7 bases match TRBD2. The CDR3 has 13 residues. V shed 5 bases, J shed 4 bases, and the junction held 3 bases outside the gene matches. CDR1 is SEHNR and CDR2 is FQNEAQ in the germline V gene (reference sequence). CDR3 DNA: TGTGCCAGCAGCCCAGCGGGATCAGATACGCAGTATTTT. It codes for CASSPAGSDTQYF. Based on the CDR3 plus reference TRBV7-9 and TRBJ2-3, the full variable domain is DTGVSQNPRHKITKRGQNVTFRCDPISEHNRLYWYRQTLGQGPEFLTYFQNEAQLEKSRLLSDRFSAERPKGSFSTLEIQRTEQGDSAMYLCASSPAGSDTQYFGPGTRLTVL.

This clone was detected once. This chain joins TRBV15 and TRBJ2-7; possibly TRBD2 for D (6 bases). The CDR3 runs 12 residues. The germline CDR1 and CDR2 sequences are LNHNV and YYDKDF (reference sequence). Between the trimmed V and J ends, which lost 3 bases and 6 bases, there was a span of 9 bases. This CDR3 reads CATSSSGVEQYF. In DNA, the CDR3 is TGTGCCACCAGCAGTTCGGGGGTCGAGCAGTACTTC.

The CDR3 DNA reads TGTGCCAGCAGTTATAGACTAGCGGGAGGCTCACTGAGGTTGGAGCAGTACTTC. Translation: CASSYRLAGGSLRLEQYF. This chain uses TRBV7-2 with TRBJ2-7; 13 bases match TRBD2. V gave up 6 bases and J gave up 7 bases; unmatched junction bases: 18. The CDR3 is 18 residues long. Germline V CDR1 and CDR2: SGHTA, FQGNSA. The entire variable domain, with the rest obtained from reference TRBV7-2 and TRBJ2-7, is as follows: GAGVSQSPSNKVTEKGKDVELRCDPISGHTALYWYRQSLGQGLEFLIYFQGNSAPDKSGLPSDRFSAERTGGSVSTLTIQRTQQEDSAVYLCASSYRLAGGSLRLEQYFGPGTRLTVT.

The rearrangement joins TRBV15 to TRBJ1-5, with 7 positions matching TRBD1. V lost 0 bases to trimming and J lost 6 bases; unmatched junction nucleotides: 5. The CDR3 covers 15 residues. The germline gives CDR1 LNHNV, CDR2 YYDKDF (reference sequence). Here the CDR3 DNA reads TGTGCCACCAGCAGAGATCCTAAGGGGGCTCAGCCCCAGCATTTT. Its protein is CATSRDPKGAQPQHF.

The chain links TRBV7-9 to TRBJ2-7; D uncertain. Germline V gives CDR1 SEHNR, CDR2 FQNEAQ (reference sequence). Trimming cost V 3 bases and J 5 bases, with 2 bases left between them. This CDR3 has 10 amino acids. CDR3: CASSFNEQYF. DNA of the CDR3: TGTGCCAGCAGCTTCAACGAGCAGTACTTC.

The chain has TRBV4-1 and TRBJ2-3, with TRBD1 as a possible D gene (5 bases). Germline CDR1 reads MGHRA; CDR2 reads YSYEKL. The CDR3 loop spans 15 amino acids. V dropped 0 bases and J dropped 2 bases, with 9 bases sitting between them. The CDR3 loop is CASSQEHRFTDTQYF. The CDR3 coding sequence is TGCGCCAGCAGCCAAGAGCACAGGTTCACAGATACGCAGTATTTT.